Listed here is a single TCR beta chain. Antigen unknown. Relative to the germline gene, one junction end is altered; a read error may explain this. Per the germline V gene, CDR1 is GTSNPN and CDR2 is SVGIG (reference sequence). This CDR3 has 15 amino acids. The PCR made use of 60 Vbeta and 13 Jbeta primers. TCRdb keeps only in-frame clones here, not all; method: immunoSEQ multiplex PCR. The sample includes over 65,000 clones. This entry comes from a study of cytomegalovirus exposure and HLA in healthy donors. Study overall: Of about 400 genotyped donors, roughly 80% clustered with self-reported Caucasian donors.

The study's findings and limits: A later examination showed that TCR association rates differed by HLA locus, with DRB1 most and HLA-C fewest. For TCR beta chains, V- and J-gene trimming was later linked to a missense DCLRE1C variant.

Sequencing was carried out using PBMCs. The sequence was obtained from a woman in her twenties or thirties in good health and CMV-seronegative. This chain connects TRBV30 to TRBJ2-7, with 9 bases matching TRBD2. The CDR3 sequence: CAGSGGLASSYEQYF. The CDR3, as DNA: TGTGCCGGGAGTGGCGGACTAGCGAGCTCCTACGAGCAGTACTTC.